The T cell receptor (beta chain) described here comes from a study of T-cell memory formation after mild COVID-19. CDR3 length: 15 amino acids. Trimming shortened V by 2 bases and J by 2 bases, and 16 bases separated the two germline ends. The germline gives CDR1 GTSNPN, CDR2 SVGIG (reference sequence). It was 5'RACE with constant-segment primers that produced the TCR alpha and TCR beta cDNA libraries, which carried sample barcodes and UMIs. TCRdb processed the 5' RACE reads anew with MiXCR; each CDR3 protein has one entry. The data show almost 550,000 distinct CDR3 sequences, with approximately 20% seen just once and around 12% held by the top ten.

This sequence originates from an adult woman who had mild COVID-19 (a few samples of this study predate the infection). Cell type and time point are not known. The chain carries TRBV30 and TRBJ2-7; possible D gene TRBD1, 6 bases. Sample: PBMCs or a T cell subset sorted from them (not recorded which). CDR3 loop: CAWSKQGKVPYEQYF. The CDR3 nucleotides read TGTGCCTGGAGTAAACAGGGCAAGGTTCCCTACGAGCAGTACTTC.